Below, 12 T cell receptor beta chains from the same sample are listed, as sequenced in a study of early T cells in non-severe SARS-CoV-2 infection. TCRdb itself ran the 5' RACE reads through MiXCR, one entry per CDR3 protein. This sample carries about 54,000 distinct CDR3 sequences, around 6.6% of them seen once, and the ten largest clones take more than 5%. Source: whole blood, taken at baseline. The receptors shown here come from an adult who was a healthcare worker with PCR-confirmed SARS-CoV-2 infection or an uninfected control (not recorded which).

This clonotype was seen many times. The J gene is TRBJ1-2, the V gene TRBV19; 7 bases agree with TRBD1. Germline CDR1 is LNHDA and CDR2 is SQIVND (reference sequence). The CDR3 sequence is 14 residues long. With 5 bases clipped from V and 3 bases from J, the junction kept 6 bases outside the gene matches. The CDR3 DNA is TGTGCCAGTAGTGGCCGACAGGGCGACTATGGCTACACCTTC. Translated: CASSGRQGDYGYTF.

Written as DNA, the CDR3 is TGTGCCAGCAGTTACTCGGGGACAGGGGACGTCAGCTCCTACGAGCAGTACTTC. Translation: CASSYSGTGDVSSYEQYF. V usage is TRBV6-5 and J usage is TRBJ2-7; 10 nucleotides align to TRBD1. The CDR3 length is 18 residues. V trimming: 0 bases; J trimming: 0 bases; junction bases outside the gene matches: 8. In germline, CDR1 is MNHEY, CDR2 SVGAGI.

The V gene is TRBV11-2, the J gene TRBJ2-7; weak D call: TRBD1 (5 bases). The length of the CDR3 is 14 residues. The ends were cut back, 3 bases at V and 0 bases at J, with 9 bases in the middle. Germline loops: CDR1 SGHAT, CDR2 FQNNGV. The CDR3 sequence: CASSFRVLSYEQYF. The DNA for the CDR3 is TGTGCCAGCAGCTTCAGGGTGCTCTCCTACGAGCAGTACTTC.

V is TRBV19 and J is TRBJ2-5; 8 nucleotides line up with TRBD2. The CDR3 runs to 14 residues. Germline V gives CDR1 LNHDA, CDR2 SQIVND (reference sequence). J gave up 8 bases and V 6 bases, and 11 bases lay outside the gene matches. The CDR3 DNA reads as TGTGCCAGTAGCCGCCGGGGGGGAGCGCGAACCCAGTACTTC. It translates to CASSRRGGARTQYF.

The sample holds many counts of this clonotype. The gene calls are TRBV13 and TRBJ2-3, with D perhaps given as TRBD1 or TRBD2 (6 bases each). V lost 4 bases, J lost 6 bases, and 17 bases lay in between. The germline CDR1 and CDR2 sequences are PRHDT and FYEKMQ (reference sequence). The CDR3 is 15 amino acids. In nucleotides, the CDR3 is TGTGCCAGCAGCTATGGCGGGGCGAGGGGGGATACGCAGTATTTT. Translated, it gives CASSYGGARGDTQYF.

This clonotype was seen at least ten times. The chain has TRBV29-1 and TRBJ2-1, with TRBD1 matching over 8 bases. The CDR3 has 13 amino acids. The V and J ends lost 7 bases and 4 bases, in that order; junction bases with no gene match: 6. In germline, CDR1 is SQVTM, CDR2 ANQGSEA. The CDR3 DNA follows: TGCAGCGAAAGACAGGGGCCTTACAATGAGCAGTTCTTC. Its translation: CSERQGPYNEQFF.

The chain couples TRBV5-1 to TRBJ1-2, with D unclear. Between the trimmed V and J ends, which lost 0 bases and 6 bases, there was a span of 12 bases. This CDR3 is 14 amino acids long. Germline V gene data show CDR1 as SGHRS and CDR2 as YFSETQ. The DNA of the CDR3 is TGCGCCAGCAGCTTGGGACATCTCGGGGATGGCTACACCTTC. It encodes CASSLGHLGDGYTF.

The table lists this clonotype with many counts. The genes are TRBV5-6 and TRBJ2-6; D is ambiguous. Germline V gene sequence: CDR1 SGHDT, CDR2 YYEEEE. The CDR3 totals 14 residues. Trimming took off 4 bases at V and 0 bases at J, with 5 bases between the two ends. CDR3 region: CASSLYSGANVLTF. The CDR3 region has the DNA TGTGCCAGCAGCCTGTACTCTGGGGCCAACGTCCTGACTTTC.

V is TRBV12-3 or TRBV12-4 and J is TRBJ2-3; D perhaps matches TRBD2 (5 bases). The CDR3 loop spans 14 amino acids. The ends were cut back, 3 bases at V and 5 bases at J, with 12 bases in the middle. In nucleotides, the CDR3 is TGTGCCAGCAGTTTCCGGGGAAATCGAGATACGCAGTATTTT. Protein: CASSFRGNRDTQYF.

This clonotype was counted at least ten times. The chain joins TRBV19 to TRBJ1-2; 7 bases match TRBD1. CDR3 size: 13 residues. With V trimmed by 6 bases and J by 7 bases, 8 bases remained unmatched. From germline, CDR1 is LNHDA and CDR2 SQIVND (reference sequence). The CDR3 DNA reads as TGTGCCAGTAGCAACAGGGGAACCCTTGGCTACACCTTC. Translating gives CASSNRGTLGYTF.

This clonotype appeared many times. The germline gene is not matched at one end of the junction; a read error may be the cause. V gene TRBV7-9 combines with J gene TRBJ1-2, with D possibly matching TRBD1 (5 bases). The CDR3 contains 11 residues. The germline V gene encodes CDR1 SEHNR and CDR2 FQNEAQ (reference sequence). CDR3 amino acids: CASSSGTANLF. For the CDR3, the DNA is TGTGCCAGCAGCTCGGGGACTGCCAATCTTTTC.

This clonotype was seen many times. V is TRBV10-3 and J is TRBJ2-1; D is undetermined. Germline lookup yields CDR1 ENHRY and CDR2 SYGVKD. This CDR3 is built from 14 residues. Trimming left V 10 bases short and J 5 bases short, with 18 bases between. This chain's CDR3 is CATRLLQANNEQFF. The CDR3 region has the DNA TGTGCCACCCGGCTCCTCCAGGCAAACAATGAGCAGTTCTTC.